This TCR beta chain derives from a study of long-term antiretroviral therapy in people with HIV. Germline-derived CDR1 and CDR2 are MNHEY and SVGAGI. The CDR3 spans 15 residues. Trimming pared 6 bases from V and 8 bases from J, leaving 20 bases between. Running of the v3.0 immunoSEQ assay took place at survey level. Sequencing used immunoSEQ multiplex PCR; TCRdb keeps in-frame clones, though not all of them. The repertoire consists of roughly 14,000 clones, with 76% occurring once and the leading ten covering about a quarter. The TCR sequence derives from a man aged 40-49 years with HIV. The chain has TRBV6-5 and TRBJ2-1, with D perhaps assigned TRBD1 or TRBD2 (6 bases each). Sequencing was performed on unsorted PBMCs, taken 3.1 years after starting antiretroviral therapy. The CDR3 region has the DNA TGTGCCAGCAGCTACGGGGGCCGATCCGTAGATGAGCAGTTCTTC. The encoded protein is CASSYGGRSVDEQFF.